This TCR beta chain was sequenced during a study of CD8 T cells in ankylosing spondylitis. In this sample, this clonotype turned up a few times. Its specificity is unknown. Study-level findings and limits: Clones linked to disease were reported to show significant enrichment in matched ankylosing spondylitis synovial fluid.

Making the TCR beta libraries involved quantitative 5'-RACE with molecular barcodes. TCRdb ran MiXCR on the 5' RACE reads and lists one entry per CDR3 protein. The repertoire consists of some 240,000 distinct CDR3 sequences, with around 7.8% occurring once and the leading ten covering nearly 7%. V lost 5 bases to trimming and J lost 2 bases; unmatched junction nucleotides: 6. From germline, CDR1 is SGHTA and CDR2 FQGNSA. CDR3 size: 14 residues. The TCR sequence derives from a male donor with ankylosing spondylitis or in good health (not recorded which). What was sequenced was blood, either unsorted or a sorted T cell fraction (not recorded which). The V call is TRBV7-2, the J call TRBJ2-7, with TRBD2 matching 7 bases. CDR3 DNA: TGTGCCAGCAGCGGGCTAGCGGTTACCTACGAGCAGTACTTC. Translated: CASSGLAVTYEQYF. The entire variable domain, with the rest obtained from reference TRBV7-2 and TRBJ2-7, is as follows: GAGVSQSPSNKVTEKGKDVELRCDPISGHTALYWYRQSLGQGLEFLIYFQGNSAPDKSGLPSDRFSAERTGGSVSTLTIQRTQQEDSAVYLCASSGLAVTYEQYFGPGTRLTVT.